One sample yielded the 20 T cell receptor beta chains listed below, sequenced in a study of blood T cell repertoires in COVID-19 (dated by TCRdb to about 2020). The library was built by means of the immunoSEQ multiplex PCR assay. Sourced from immuneACCESS, this table was stored by TCRdb with only in-frame sequences that have V and J called. A share of the clones is absent; for the studies checked, an unresolved V gene accounts for under half, and the remainder has no known explanation. This sample is represented by about 210,000 clones; approximately 91% of them were singletons. Roughly 0.69% of the sample comes from the top ten. The sequencing input was peripheral blood. Receptors originate from a man aged 35-49 years with acute or convalescent COVID-19.

This chain connects TRBV30 to TRBJ2-5, with D perhaps TRBD1 (5 bases). Germline assignment: CDR1 GTSNPN and CDR2 SVGIG (reference sequence). This CDR3 has 14 amino acids. V lost 4 bases and J 8 bases, leaving 20 bases between the germline ends. The CDR3 region has the DNA TGTGCCTGGACTAAGGTAGGGGCCGGAGTTACCCAGTACTTC. Residues: CAWTKVGAGVTQYF.

The V gene is TRBV19, the J gene TRBJ2-1; D is perhaps TRBD1 (7 bases). The CDR3 is made up of 14 amino acids. V was pared by 5 bases and J by 7 bases, with 15 bases between. CDR1 is LNHDA, CDR2 SQIVND, per germline (reference sequence). CDR3 region: CASSPRTGGNEQFF. The CDR3 nucleotides are TGTGCCAGTAGTCCCCGGACAGGAGGGAATGAGCAGTTCTTC.

V usage is TRBV30 and J usage is TRBJ2-1; no definite D call. From germline, CDR1 is GTSNPN and CDR2 SVGIG (reference sequence). The ends were cut back, 3 bases at V and 9 bases at J, with 12 bases in the middle. CDR3 length: 12 residues. The chain's CDR3 is CAWRFAVGEQFF. The CDR3 DNA sequence: TGTGCCTGGAGGTTCGCGGTGGGTGAGCAGTTCTTC.

This chain uses TRBV4-3 with TRBJ1-5, with D unresolved. V lost 1 base, J lost 4 bases, and 5 bases lay in between. Germline V gives CDR1 LGHNA, CDR2 YSLEER. CDR3 length: 13 amino acids. The CDR3 DNA reads as TGCGCCAGCAGCCAAGTACAGAATCAGCCCCAGCATTTT. Residues: CASSQVQNQPQHF.

The chain recombines TRBV11-2 with TRBJ1-2; 7 bases align to TRBD1. The V gene's germline CDR1 is SGHAT and CDR2 FQNNGV. J was trimmed by 0 bases and V by 3 bases; bases with no gene match: 4. The CDR3 spans 15 residues. CDR3 amino acids: CASSFRDRANYGYTF. DNA for the CDR3: TGTGCCAGCAGCTTCCGGGACAGAGCTAACTATGGCTACACCTTC.

The chain couples TRBV6-2 or TRBV6-3 to TRBJ2-3; D ambiguous. This CDR3 has 13 residues. Germline loops: CDR1 MNHEY, CDR2 SVGEGT. Trimming cost V 2 bases and J 1 base, with 4 bases left between them. CDR3 nucleotide sequence: TGTGCCAGCAGTTACGTAGGCACAGATACGCAGTATTTT. The encoded protein is CASSYVGTDTQYF.

The gene calls are TRBV5-6 and TRBJ2-7; 7 positions match TRBD1. The CDR3 loop spans 12 amino acids. Germline CDR1 reads SGHDT; CDR2 reads YYEEEE. V was pared by 4 bases and J by 12 bases, with 10 bases of the junction left unmatched. The CDR3 loop is CASSTDRSSLYF. The CDR3 DNA sequence: TGTGCCAGCAGCACGGACAGGAGTTCCTTGTACTTC.

This chain uses TRBV18 with TRBJ1-4, with TRBD1 identical over 8 bases. This CDR3 is 17 amino acids long. Germline-derived CDR1 and CDR2 are KGHSH and LQKENI. The V gene end was trimmed by 3 bases and the J gene end by 0 bases; junction bases not matched to a gene: 6. The CDR3, as DNA: TGTGCCAGCTCACCGCGGACAGGGAAGGCAACTAATGAAAAACTGTTTTTT. It specifies CASSPRTGKATNEKLFF. The entire variable domain, with the rest obtained from reference TRBV18 and TRBJ1-4, is as follows: NAGVMQNPRHLVRRRGQEARLRCSPMKGHSHVYWYRQLPEEGLKFMVYLQKENIIDESGMPKERFSAEFPKEGPSILRIQQVVRGDSAAYFCASSPRTGKATNEKLFFGSGTQLSVL.

The J gene is TRBJ1-2, the V gene TRBV2; 7 bases are a match to TRBD1. This CDR3 spans 13 amino acids. J was trimmed by 8 bases and V by 6 bases; bases with no gene match: 9. Germline loops: CDR1 SNHLY, CDR2 FYNNEI. CDR3 sequence (DNA): TGTGCCAGCAGCTCCCAGGGGGAAGGGGGCTACACCTTC. Its protein is CASSSQGEGGYTF.

This clone was counted a single time. This sequence joins TRBV7-2 and TRBJ2-3; 13 bases align to TRBD2. CDR1 SGHTA and CDR2 FQGNSA come from the germline V gene. CDR3 length: 17 amino acids. Losses at the gene ends were 0 bases for V and 5 bases for J; bases not matched to a gene: 5. CDR3 sequence (DNA): TGTGCCAGCAGCTTAGCCCCGGGACTAGCGGGGAAAGATACGCAGTATTTT. This encodes CASSLAPGLAGKDTQYF.

The chain links TRBV11-2 to TRBJ2-1, with D perhaps matching TRBD2 (6 bases). V was clipped by 6 bases and J by 1 base, with 10 bases between them. Germline V gives CDR1 SGHAT, CDR2 FQNNGV. The CDR3 runs to 14 residues. CDR3: CASSRDWSYNEQFF. The CDR3 region has the DNA TGTGCCAGCAGTAGGGACTGGTCCTACAATGAGCAGTTCTTC.

The table lists this clone with a few counts. At one boundary the junction diverges from the germline segment, which might be a read error. The chain combines TRBV5-4 with TRBJ2-7; D perhaps matches TRBD2 (6 bases). The CDR3 length is 13 residues. Germline lookup yields CDR1 SGHNT and CDR2 YYREEE (reference sequence). The CDR3 loop reads CASSLSGGTAPDF. The CDR3 DNA reads as TGTGCCAGCAGCTTGAGTGGGGGGACCGCTCCCGACTTC. Complete variable domain (other parts from reference TRBV5-4 and TRBJ2-7): ETGVTQSPTHLIKTRGQQVTLRCSSQSGHNTVSWYQQALGQGPQFIFQYYREEENGRGNFPPRFSGLQFPNYSSELNVNALELDDSALYLCASSLSGGTAPDFGPGTRLTVT.

The CDR3 region is CASSPSPGSGSLTGELFF. As DNA, the CDR3 is TGTGCCAGCAGTCCCAGCCCTGGCAGCGGGAGTTTGACCGGGGAGCTGTTTTTT. The chain joins TRBV27 to TRBJ2-2; TRBD2 aligns across 8 bases. CDR1 is MNHEY, CDR2 SMNVEV, per germline (reference sequence). This CDR3 spans 18 amino acids. Trimming cost V 5 bases and J 5 bases; bases outside gene matches: 16.

Only one count was recorded for this clone. V gene TRBV11-3 combines with J gene TRBJ2-7, with 8 nucleotides matching TRBD1. V was pared by 6 bases and J by 2 bases, with 9 bases of the junction left unmatched. Germline loops: CDR1 SGHNT, CDR2 YENEEA. This CDR3 spans 15 amino acids. CDR3 sequence reads: CASSYRTGGPYEQYF. CDR3 nucleotides: TGTGCCAGCAGTTATCGAACAGGGGGACCCTACGAGCAGTACTTC.

The V gene is TRBV6-2 or TRBV6-3, the J gene TRBJ2-7; tentatively, D is TRBD2 (6 bases). Trimming took off 4 bases at V and 3 bases at J, with 7 bases between the two ends. The V gene's germline CDR1 is MNHEY and CDR2 SVGEGT. The CDR3 is 12 residues long. This CDR3 is CASSWRGYEQYF. The CDR3 DNA follows: TGTGCCAGCAGTTGGCGGGGCTACGAGCAGTACTTC.

The chain joins TRBV13 to TRBJ2-3, with D possibly TRBD1 on 6 matching bases. The CDR3 length is 13 residues. V shed 5 bases and J shed 5 bases, with 11 bases lying between them. Germline V gives CDR1 PRHDT, CDR2 FYEKMQ (reference sequence). CDR3 sequence: CASSALGGDTQYF. Written as DNA, the CDR3 is TGTGCCAGCAGCGCCCTAGGGGGAGATACGCAGTATTTT.

This clone has just one count. The chain employs TRBV28 and TRBJ1-2; unclear D gene. Trimming took 6 bases from V and 0 from J, leaving 5 bases between them. This CDR3 region has 12 residues. CDR1 is MDHEN, CDR2 SYDVKM, per germline. The CDR3 coding sequence is TGTGCCAGCAGCCTCCCTAACTATGGCTACACCTTC. Encoded protein: CASSLPNYGYTF.

The chain joins TRBV5-6 to TRBJ2-7; 10 bases agree with TRBD1. CDR3 size: 16 residues. The germline CDR1 and CDR2 sequences are SGHDT and YYEEEE. J lost 3 bases, V lost 7 bases, and 13 bases had no gene match. Here the CDR3 DNA reads TGTGCCAGCCGCAAAGCCCCCGGGACAGGGGACTACGAGCAGTACTTC. It encodes CASRKAPGTGDYEQYF.

This chain links TRBV10-3 with TRBJ2-2; 8 nucleotides align to TRBD1. The CDR3 has 17 amino acids. J lost 0 bases, V lost 3 bases, and 6 bases had no gene match. CDR1 and CDR2 (germline): ENHRY, SYGVKD. The CDR3 DNA follows: TGTGCCATCAGTGACCCAGACAGGGGCCCGAACACCGGGGAGCTGTTTTTT. This sequence encodes CAISDPDRGPNTGELFF.

This chain links TRBV7-9 with TRBJ1-5, with a possible D match to TRBD1 (6 bases). From germline, CDR1 is SEHNR and CDR2 FQNEAQ (reference sequence). The CDR3 has 15 residues. The ends were cut back, 2 bases at V and 4 bases at J, with 12 bases in the middle. The CDR3 DNA is TGTGCCAGCAGCTTATTAGGGGGGGAAAATCAGCCCCAGCATTTT. This codes for CASSLLGGENQPQHF.